Each of the 21 T cell receptor beta chains below was sequenced from the same sample in a study of blood T cell repertoires in COVID-19. Assay: immunoSEQ multiplex PCR; the TCRdb copy retains only in-frame clones and omits some. This sample has around 56,000 clones, with 79% found just once. Sequencing was performed on peripheral blood. These receptor sequences come from a man in his 60s with acute or convalescent COVID-19.

The sample holds one count of this clone. The gene calls are TRBV7-3 and TRBJ1-1; a weak D match, TRBD1 (5 bases). The CDR3 has 13 residues. In germline, CDR1 is SGHTA, CDR2 FQGTGA. With 5 bases removed from V and 2 bases from J, the gap between germline ends came to 9 bases. For the CDR3, the DNA is TGTGCCAGCAGCATCGACAGAAACACTGAAGCTTTCTTT. Amino acids: CASSIDRNTEAFF.

This clone was observed once. V gene TRBV29-1 combines with J gene TRBJ2-5; the D gene is possibly TRBD1 (5 bases). Germline CDR1 is SQVTM and CDR2 is ANQGSEA. This CDR3 has 14 amino acids. V gave up 4 bases and J gave up 4 bases, with 16 bases separating them. CDR3 DNA: TGCAGCGTTGCCACAGGACCCTCCCCAGAGACCCAGTACTTC. It is translated as CSVATGPSPETQYF.

V gene TRBV5-4 combines with J gene TRBJ2-1; TRBD2 aligns across 7 bases. This CDR3 is built from 15 residues. Looked up from germline, CDR1 is SGHNT and CDR2 is YYREEE (reference sequence). V shed 5 bases, J shed 1 base, and the junction held 6 bases outside the gene matches. The CDR3 region is CASRLGRGSYNEQFF. The CDR3 nucleotides are TGTGCCAGCAGATTAGGGAGGGGTTCCTACAATGAGCAGTTCTTC.

J is TRBJ2-7 and V is TRBV18; no firm D call. The CDR3 totals 13 residues. CDR1 and CDR2 from the germline V gene are KGHSH and LQKENI. The V end lost 2 bases, the J end lost 2 bases, and 7 bases lay between the germline ends. This CDR3 reads CASSPTNTYEQYF. The CDR3, as DNA: TGTGCCAGCTCACCAACCAACACCTACGAGCAGTACTTC.

This clone has only one observation. The chain uses TRBV5-4 and TRBJ2-7; 10 bases fit TRBD2. The CDR3 is made up of 15 amino acids. The J segment lost 4 bases and the V segment lost 3 bases, leaving 7 bases of the junction unmatched. CDR1 and CDR2 from the germline V gene are SGHNT and YYREEE (reference sequence). The CDR3 region has the DNA TGTGCCAGCAGCTCGGGCACTAGCGGGACATACGAGCAGTACTTC. Translated: CASSSGTSGTYEQYF.

The gene calls are TRBV10-3 and TRBJ2-7; D not certain. CDR1 is ENHRY and CDR2 is SYGVKD in the germline V gene. Trimming stripped 0 bases from V and 0 bases from J, with 6 bases between. The CDR3 covers 14 residues. The CDR3 DNA reads as TGTGCCATCAGTGAGTCGGGCAGCTCCTACGAGCAGTACTTC. This encodes CAISESGSSYEQYF.

The gene calls are TRBV24-1 and TRBJ2-1; 9 bases are a match to TRBD1. V shed 4 bases and J 2 bases; nucleotides not matched to a gene: 8. Germline V gives CDR1 KGHDR, CDR2 SFDVKD. The CDR3 has 17 residues. The CDR3 coding sequence is TGTGCCACCAGTGACACACGGGACAGGGCGACCTACAATGAGCAGTTCTTC. Translating it yields CATSDTRDRATYNEQFF.

The chain has TRBV28 and TRBJ2-7, with D maybe TRBD1 (6 bases). Trimming took off 6 bases at V and 4 bases at J, with 10 bases between the two ends. The CDR3 extends over 12 amino acids. Germline assignment: CDR1 MDHEN and CDR2 SYDVKM. CDR3 nucleotides: TGTGCCAGCAGACCCGGACAGTACGAGCAGTACTTC. It yields the protein CASRPGQYEQYF. The full variable domain, rest sourced from reference TRBV28 and TRBJ2-7, is DVKVTQSSRYLVKRTGEKVFLECVQDMDHENMFWYRQDPGLGLRLIYFSYDVKMKEKGDIPEGYSVSREKKERFSLILESASTNQTSMYLCASRPGQYEQYFGPGTRLTVT.

V usage is TRBV24-1 and J usage is TRBJ1-2, with TRBD1 matching over 7 bases. Losses at the gene ends were 3 bases for V and 7 bases for J; bases not matched to a gene: 22. Germline CDR1 reads KGHDR; CDR2 reads SFDVKD. CDR3 length: 19 residues. CDR3 protein: CATSDAGTELQASKGGYTF. The CDR3, as DNA: TGTGCCACCAGTGATGCGGGGACAGAACTCCAAGCCTCAAAGGGTGGCTACACCTTC.

This chain joins TRBV2 and TRBJ1-1, with a weak D call TRBD1 (5 bases). Looked up from germline, CDR1 is SNHLY and CDR2 is FYNNEI. Trimming removed 6 bases at V and 5 bases at J, with 13 bases between. This CDR3 comprises 13 residues. DNA of the CDR3: TGTGCCAGCAGGACAGCCTCAAGAACTGAAGCTTTCTTT. Amino acid sequence: CASRTASRTEAFF.

V gene TRBV25-1 combines with J gene TRBJ1-4; D remains unclear. V gave up 3 bases and J gave up 3 bases, with 8 bases separating them. The CDR3 spans 14 residues. Germline CDR1 is MGHDK and CDR2 is SYGVNS. The CDR3: CASSDWRPNEKLFF. The DNA for the CDR3 is TGTGCCAGCAGTGATTGGAGGCCTAATGAAAAACTGTTTTTT.

Sample share makes this clone medium-sized (0.01 to 0.1%). This rearrangement joins TRBV5-5 to TRBJ2-1; possible D gene TRBD1, 6 bases. The germline V gene encodes CDR1 SGHKS and CDR2 YYEKEE (reference sequence). V shed 4 bases and J shed 6 bases, with 17 bases lying between them. CDR3 length: 15 amino acids. Written as DNA, the CDR3 is TGTGCCAGCAGCCTACCACAGGGCTCCGTCAATGAGCAGTTCTTC. This gives the protein CASSLPQGSVNEQFF.

Only one count was recorded for this clone. The chain links TRBV4-1 to TRBJ1-5; tentatively, D is TRBD1 (5 bases). CDR1 is MGHRA and CDR2 is YSYEKL in the germline V gene. V was clipped by 3 bases and J by 9 bases, with 18 bases between them. This CDR3 comprises 15 residues. As DNA, the CDR3 is TGCGCCAGCAGCCAGTTATGGGGGGGTGAAGGGCCCCAGCATTTT. This encodes CASSQLWGGEGPQHF.

V is TRBV12-3 or TRBV12-4 and J is TRBJ1-5, with D maybe TRBD1 (5 bases). Trimming left V 2 bases short and J 11 bases short, with 13 bases between. The CDR3 contains 13 residues. The CDR3 sequence: CASSLNGGGSQHF. DNA for the CDR3: TGTGCCAGCAGTTTAAACGGTGGGGGGTCCCAGCATTTT.

This chain connects TRBV30 to TRBJ1-1; maybe TRBD1 (5 bases). Germline-derived CDR1 and CDR2 are GTSNPN and SVGIG (reference sequence). The CDR3 is 13 amino acids. V was clipped by 2 bases and J by 4 bases, with 11 bases between them. The CDR3 protein is CAWSWGERTEAFF. CDR3 nucleotide sequence: TGTGCCTGGAGTTGGGGGGAACGCACTGAAGCTTTCTTT. Drawing the rest from reference TRBV30 and TRBJ1-1, the complete variable domain is SQTIHQWPATLVQPVGSPLSLECTVEGTSNPNLYWYRQAAGRGLQLLFYSVGIGQISSEVPQNLSASRPQDRQFILSSKKLLLSDSGFYLCAWSWGERTEAFFGQGTRLTVV.

V usage is TRBV6-1 and J usage is TRBJ1-2, with a possible D match to TRBD1 (6 bases). The CDR3 is made up of 15 amino acids. Trimming shortened V by 1 base and J by 2 bases, and 11 bases separated the two germline ends. Germline CDR1 MNHNS, CDR2 SASEGT. DNA for the CDR3: TGTGCCAGCAGTGAAGGAGGAACAGGGAACTATGGCTACACCTTC. Translating gives CASSEGGTGNYGYTF.

The gene calls are TRBV5-1 and TRBJ2-3; 7 bases match TRBD1. The CDR3 consists of 16 residues. J gave up 4 bases and V 0 bases, and 8 bases lay outside the gene matches. The germline CDR1 and CDR2 sequences are SGHRS and YFSETQ. The CDR3 coding sequence is TGCGCCAGCAGCTTGGCCTCGGCAGGGGGTGCAGATACGCAGTATTTT. It translates to CASSLASAGGADTQYF.

This clone was found once. The rearrangement uses TRBV29-1 and TRBJ2-7, with a weak D call TRBD2 (5 bases). This CDR3 spans 13 amino acids. The V gene's germline CDR1 is SQVTM and CDR2 ANQGSEA. V dropped 1 base and J dropped 0 bases, with 7 bases sitting between them. The CDR3 protein is CSVEAGGSYEQYF. The CDR3 region has the DNA TGCAGCGTTGAAGCAGGAGGCTCCTACGAGCAGTACTTC.

This chain uses TRBV18 with TRBJ1-3, with D hard to call. The CDR3 loop spans 14 amino acids. From germline, CDR1 is KGHSH and CDR2 LQKENI. Trimming removed 3 bases at V and 4 bases at J, with 10 bases between. CDR3 loop: CASSPTDIGNTIYF. CDR3 in DNA: TGTGCCAGCTCACCCACAGATATCGGAAACACCATATATTTT.

The rearrangement links TRBV6-5 to TRBJ1-5; D is uncertain. Trimming removed 11 bases from V and 0 bases from J, with 8 bases in between. The CDR3 consists of 12 residues. In germline, CDR1 is MNHEY, CDR2 SVGAGI. The CDR3 DNA is TGTGCCCCTATTTCTAGCAATCAGCCCCAGCATTTT. It encodes CAPISSNQPQHF.

J is TRBJ1-4 and V is TRBV30; D not certain. Germline V lookup: CDR1 GTSNPN, CDR2 SVGIG (reference sequence). Trimming stripped 2 bases from V and 4 bases from J, with 17 bases between. The CDR3 covers 16 residues. Written as DNA, the CDR3 is TGTGCCTGGAGTCGGCAAGTAGGGAGCATTAATGAAAAACTGTTTTTT. Its protein product is CAWSRQVGSINEKLFF. Combining the CDR3 with reference TRBV30 and TRBJ1-4 gives the whole variable domain SQTIHQWPATLVQPVGSPLSLECTVEGTSNPNLYWYRQAAGRGLQLLFYSVGIGQISSEVPQNLSASRPQDRQFILSSKKLLLSDSGFYLCAWSRQVGSINEKLFFGSGTQLSVL.